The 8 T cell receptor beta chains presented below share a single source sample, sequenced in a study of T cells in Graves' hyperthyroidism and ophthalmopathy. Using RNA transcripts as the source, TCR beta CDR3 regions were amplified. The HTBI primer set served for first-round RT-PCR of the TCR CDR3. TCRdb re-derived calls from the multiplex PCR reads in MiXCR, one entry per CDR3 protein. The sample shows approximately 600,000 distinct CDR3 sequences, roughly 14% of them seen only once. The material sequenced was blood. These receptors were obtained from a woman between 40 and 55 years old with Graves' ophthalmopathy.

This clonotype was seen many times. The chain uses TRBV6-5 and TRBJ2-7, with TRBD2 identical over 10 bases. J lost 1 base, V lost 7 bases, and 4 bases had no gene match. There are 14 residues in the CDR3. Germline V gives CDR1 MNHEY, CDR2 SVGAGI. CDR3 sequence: CASTRLAGSYEQYF. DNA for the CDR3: TGTGCCAGCACAAGACTAGCGGGTTCCTACGAGCAGTACTTC.

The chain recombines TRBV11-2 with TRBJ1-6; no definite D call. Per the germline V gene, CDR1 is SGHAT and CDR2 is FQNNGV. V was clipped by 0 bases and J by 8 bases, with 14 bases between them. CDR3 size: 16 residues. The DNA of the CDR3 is TGTGCCAGCAGCTTAGATTTCGAGGTCTGGGATTCACCCCTCCACTTT. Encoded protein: CASSLDFEVWDSPLHF.

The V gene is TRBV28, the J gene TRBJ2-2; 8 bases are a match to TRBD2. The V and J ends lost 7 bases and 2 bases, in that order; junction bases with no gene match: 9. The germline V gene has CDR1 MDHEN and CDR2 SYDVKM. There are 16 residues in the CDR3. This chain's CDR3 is CASTAASGLNTGELFF. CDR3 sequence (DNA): TGTGCCAGCACCGCAGCTAGCGGGCTTAACACCGGGGAGCTGTTTTTT.

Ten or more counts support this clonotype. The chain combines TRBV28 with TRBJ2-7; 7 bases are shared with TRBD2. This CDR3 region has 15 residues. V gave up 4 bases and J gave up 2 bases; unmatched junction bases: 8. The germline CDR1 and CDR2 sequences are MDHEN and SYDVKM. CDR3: CASSSIGLVPYEQYF. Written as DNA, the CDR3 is TGTGCCAGCAGTTCCATAGGACTAGTCCCCTACGAGCAGTACTTC.

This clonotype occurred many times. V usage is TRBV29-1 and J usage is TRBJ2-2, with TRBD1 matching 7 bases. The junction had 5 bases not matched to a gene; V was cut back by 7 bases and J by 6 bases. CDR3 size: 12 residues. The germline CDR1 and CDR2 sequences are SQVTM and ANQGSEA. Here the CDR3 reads CSARQGAGELFF. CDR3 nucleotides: TGCAGCGCTCGGCAGGGGGCCGGGGAGCTGTTTTTT.

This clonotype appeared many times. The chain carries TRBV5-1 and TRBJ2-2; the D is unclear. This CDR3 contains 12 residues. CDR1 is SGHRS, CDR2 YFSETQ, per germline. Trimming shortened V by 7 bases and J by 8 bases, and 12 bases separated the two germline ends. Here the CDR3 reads CASSTHLGELFF. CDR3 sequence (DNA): TGCGCCAGCTCTACCCATTTGGGGGAGCTGTTTTTT.

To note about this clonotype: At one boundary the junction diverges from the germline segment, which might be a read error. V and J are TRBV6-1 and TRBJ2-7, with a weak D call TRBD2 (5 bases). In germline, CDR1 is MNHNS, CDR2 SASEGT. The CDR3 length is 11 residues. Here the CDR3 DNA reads TGCGCCAGCAGTGAGGGTAGAGTGCAGTACTTC. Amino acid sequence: CASSEGRVQYF.

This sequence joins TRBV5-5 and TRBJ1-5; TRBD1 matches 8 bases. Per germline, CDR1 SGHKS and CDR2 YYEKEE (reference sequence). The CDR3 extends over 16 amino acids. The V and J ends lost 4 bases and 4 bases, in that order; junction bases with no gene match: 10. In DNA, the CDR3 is TGTGCCAGCAGCCCCAGGACAGGGTCGGGGAATCAGCCCCAGCATTTT. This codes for CASSPRTGSGNQPQHF.